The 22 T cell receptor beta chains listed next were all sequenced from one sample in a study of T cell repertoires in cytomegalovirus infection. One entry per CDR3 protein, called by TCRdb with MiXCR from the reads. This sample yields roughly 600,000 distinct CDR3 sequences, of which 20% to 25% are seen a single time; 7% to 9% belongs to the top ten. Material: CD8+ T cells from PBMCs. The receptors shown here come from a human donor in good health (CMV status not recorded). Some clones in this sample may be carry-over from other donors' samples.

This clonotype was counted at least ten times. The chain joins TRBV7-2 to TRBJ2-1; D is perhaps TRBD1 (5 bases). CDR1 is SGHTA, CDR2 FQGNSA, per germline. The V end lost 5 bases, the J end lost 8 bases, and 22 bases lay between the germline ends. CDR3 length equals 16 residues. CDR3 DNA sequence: TGTGCCAGCAGCGAGCTTGTCGGATCCTCGACAGATGAGCAGTTCTTC. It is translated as CASSELVGSSTDEQFF. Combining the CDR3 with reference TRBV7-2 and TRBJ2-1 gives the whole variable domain GAGVSQSPSNKVTEKGKDVELRCDPISGHTALYWYRQSLGQGLEFLIYFQGNSAPDKSGLPSDRFSAERTGGSVSTLTIQRTQQEDSAVYLCASSELVGSSTDEQFFGPGTRLTVL.

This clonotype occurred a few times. The CDR3: CASSLRTGGYTEAFF. In nucleotides, the CDR3 is TGTGCCAGCAGCCTACGGACAGGGGGCTACACTGAAGCTTTCTTT. The J gene is TRBJ1-1, the V gene TRBV4-2; TRBD1 aligns across 11 bases. The germline V gene encodes CDR1 LGHNA and CDR2 YNFKEQ. V was clipped by 4 bases and J by 3 bases; unmatched bases: 4. The CDR3 extends over 15 amino acids.

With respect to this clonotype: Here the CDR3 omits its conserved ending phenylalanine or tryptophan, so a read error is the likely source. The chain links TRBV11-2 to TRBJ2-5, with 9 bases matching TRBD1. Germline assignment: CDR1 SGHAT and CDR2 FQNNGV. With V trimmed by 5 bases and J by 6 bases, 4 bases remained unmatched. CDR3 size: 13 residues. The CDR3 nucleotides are TGTGCCAGCAGCGCCGGGACAGGGAAGACCCAGTACTCC. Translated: CASSAGTGKTQYS.

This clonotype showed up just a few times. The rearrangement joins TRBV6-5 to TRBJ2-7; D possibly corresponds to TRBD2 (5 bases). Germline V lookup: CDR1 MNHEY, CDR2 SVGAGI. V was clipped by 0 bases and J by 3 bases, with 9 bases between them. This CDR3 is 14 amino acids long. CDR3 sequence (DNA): TGTGCCAGCAGTTACTCCGGGGTATACTACGAGCAGTACTTC. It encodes CASSYSGVYYEQYF.

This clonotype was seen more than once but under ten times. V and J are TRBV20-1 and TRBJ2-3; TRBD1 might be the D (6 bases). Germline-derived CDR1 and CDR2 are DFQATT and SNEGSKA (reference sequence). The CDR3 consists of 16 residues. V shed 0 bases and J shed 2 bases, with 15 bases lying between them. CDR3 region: CSARDEDRPNTDTQYF. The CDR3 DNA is TGCAGTGCTAGAGATGAGGACAGACCAAACACAGATACGCAGTATTTT.

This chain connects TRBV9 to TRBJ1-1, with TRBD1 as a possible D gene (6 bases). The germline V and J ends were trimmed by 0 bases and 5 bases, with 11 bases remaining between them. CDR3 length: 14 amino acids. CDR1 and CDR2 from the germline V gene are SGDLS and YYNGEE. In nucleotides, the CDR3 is TGTGCCAGCAGCGTAGCAGACAGGAGGACTGAAGCTTTCTTT. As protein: CASSVADRRTEAFF.

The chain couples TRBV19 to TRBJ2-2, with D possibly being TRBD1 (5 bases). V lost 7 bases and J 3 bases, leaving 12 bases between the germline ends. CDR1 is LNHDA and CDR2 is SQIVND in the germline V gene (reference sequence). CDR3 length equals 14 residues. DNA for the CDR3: TGTGCCAGTACTATCCCAGGGTACACCGGGGAGCTGTTTTTT. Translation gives CASTIPGYTGELFF.

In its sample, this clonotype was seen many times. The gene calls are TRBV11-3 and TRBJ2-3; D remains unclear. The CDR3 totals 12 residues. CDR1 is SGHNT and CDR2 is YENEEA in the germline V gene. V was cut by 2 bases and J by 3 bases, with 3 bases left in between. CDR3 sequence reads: CASSLQTDTQYF. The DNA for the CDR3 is TGTGCCAGCAGCTTACAAACAGATACGCAGTATTTT.

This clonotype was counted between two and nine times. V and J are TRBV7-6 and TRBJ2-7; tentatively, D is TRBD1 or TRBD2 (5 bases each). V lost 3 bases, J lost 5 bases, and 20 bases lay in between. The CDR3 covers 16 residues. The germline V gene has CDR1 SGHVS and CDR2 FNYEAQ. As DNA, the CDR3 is TGTGCCAGCAGCTTTGGTAGTAGGGACCCGTTGAACGAGCAGTACTTC. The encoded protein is CASSFGSRDPLNEQYF.

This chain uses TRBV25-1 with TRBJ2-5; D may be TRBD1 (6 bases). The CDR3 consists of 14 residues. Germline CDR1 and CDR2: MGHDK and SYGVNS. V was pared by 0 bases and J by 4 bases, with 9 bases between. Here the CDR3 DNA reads TGTGCCAGCAGTGAATATCGAGGGGGAGAGACCCAGTACTTC. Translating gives CASSEYRGGETQYF.

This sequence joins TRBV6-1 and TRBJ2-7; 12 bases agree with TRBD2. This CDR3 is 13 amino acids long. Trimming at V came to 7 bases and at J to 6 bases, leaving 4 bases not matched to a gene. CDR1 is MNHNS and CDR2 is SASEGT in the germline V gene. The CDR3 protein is CASTSGGAVEQYF. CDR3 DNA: TGTGCCAGCACTAGCGGGGGGGCGGTCGAGCAGTACTTC.

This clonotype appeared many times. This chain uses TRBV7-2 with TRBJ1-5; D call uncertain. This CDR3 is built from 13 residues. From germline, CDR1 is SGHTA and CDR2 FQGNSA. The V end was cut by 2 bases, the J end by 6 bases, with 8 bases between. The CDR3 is CASSLNGLQPQHF. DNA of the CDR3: TGTGCCAGCAGCTTAAACGGGCTTCAGCCCCAGCATTTT.

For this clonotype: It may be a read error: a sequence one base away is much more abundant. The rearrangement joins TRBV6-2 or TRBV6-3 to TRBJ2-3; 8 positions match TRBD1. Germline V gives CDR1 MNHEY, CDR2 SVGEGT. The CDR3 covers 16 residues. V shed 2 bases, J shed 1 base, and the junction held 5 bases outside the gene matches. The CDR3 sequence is CASSYRTGYRTDTQYF. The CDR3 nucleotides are TGTGCCAGCAGTTACCGGACAGGGTACCGCACAGATACGCAGTATTTT.

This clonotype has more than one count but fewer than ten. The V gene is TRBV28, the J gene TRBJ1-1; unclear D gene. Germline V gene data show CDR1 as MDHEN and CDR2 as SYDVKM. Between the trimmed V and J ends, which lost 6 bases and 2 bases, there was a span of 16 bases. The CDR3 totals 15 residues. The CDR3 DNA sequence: TGTGCCAGCAGCCCGATCCCGGGGATTAACACTGAAGCTTTCTTT. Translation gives CASSPIPGINTEAFF.

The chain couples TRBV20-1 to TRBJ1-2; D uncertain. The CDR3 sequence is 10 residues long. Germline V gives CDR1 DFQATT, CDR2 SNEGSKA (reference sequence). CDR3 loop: CSLGSMGYTF. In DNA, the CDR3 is TGCAGCTTAGGGAGTATGGGCTACACCTTC.

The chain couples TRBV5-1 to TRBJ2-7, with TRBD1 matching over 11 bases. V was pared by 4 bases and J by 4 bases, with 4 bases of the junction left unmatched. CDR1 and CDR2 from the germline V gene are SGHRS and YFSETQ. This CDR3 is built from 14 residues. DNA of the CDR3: TGCGCCAGCAGCGAAGGGACAGGGGGGTACGAGCAGTACGTC. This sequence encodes CASSEGTGGYEQYV.

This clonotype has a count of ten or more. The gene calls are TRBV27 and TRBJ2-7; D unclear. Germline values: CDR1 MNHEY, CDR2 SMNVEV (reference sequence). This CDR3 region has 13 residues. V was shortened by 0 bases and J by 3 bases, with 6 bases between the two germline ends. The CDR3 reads CASSLSVIYEQYF. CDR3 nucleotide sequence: TGTGCCAGCAGTTTATCGGTAATCTACGAGCAGTACTTC.

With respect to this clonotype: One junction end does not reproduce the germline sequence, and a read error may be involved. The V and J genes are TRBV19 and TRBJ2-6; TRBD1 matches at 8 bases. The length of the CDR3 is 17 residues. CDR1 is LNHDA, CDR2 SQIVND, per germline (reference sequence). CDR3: CVSIGEQGVSGANVLTF. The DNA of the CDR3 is TGTGTCAGTATAGGTGAACAGGGGGTGTCTGGGGCCAACGTCCTGACTTTC.

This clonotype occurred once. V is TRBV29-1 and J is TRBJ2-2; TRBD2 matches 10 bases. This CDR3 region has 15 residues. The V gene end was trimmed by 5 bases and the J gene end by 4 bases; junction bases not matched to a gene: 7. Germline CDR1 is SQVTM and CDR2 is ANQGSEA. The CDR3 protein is CSVQGTSESTGELFF. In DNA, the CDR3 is TGCAGCGTTCAGGGGACTAGCGAGAGCACCGGGGAGCTGTTTTTT.

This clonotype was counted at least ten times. The CDR3: CASSLGTGNTDTQYF. CDR3 sequence (DNA): TGTGCCAGCAGCTTGGGGACAGGAAACACAGATACGCAGTATTTT. The chain is built from TRBV5-8 and TRBJ2-3; 7 bases agree with TRBD1. Germline CDR1 reads SGHTS; CDR2 reads YDEGEE. The CDR3 sequence is 15 residues long. Trimming removed 0 bases from V and 2 bases from J; junction bases left unmatched: 3.

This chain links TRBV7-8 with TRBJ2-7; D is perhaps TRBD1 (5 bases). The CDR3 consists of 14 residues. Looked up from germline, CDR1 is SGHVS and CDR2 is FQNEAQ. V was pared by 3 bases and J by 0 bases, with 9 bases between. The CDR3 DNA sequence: TGTGCCAGCAGCTTCCGACAGCACTCCTACGAGCAGTACGTC. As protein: CASSFRQHSYEQYV.

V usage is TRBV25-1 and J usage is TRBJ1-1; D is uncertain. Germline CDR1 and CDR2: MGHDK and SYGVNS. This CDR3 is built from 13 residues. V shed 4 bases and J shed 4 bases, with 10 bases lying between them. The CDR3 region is CASSGGGLTEAFF. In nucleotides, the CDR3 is TGTGCCAGCAGTGGGGGAGGGCTCACTGAAGCTTTCTTT.